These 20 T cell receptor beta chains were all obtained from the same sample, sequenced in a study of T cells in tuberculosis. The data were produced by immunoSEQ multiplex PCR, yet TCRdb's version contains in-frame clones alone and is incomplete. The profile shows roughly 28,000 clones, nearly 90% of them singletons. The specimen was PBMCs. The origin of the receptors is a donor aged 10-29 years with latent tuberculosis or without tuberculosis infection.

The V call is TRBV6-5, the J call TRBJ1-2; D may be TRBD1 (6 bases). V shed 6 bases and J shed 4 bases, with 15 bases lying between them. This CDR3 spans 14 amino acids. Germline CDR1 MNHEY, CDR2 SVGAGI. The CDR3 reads CASRTNRAGYGYTF. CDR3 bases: TGTGCCAGCAGGACCAACAGGGCTGGCTATGGCTACACCTTC.

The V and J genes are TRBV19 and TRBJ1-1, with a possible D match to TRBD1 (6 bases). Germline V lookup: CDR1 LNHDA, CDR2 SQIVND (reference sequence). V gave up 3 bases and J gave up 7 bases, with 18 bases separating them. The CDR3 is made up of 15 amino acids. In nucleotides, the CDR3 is TGTGCCAGTAGTATGGGAATCACAGGGTTGGGTGAAGCTTTCTTT. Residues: CASSMGITGLGEAFF.

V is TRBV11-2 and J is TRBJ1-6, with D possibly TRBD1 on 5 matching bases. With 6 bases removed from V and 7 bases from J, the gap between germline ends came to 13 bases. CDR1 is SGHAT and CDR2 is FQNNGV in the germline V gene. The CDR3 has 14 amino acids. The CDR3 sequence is CASSRWGENSPLHF. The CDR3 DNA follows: TGTGCCAGCAGTCGGTGGGGGGAAAATTCACCCCTCCACTTT.

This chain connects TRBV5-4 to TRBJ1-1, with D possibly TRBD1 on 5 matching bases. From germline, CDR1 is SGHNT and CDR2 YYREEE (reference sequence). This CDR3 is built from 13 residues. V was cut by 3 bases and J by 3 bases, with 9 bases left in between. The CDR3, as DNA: TGTGCCAGCAGCTGGGGCCTTTACACTGAAGCTTTCTTT. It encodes CASSWGLYTEAFF.

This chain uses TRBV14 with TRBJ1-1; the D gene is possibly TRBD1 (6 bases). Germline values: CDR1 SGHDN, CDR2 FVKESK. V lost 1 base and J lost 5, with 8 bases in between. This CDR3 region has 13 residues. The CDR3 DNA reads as TGTGCCAGCAGCCAAGCAACAGGGACTGAAGCTTTCTTT. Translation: CASSQATGTEAFF. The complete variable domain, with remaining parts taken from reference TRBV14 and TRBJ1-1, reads EAGVTQFPSHSVIEKGQTVTLRCDPISGHDNLYWYRRVMGKEIKFLLHFVKESKQDESGMPNNRFLAERTGGTYSTLKVQPAELEDSGVYFCASSQATGTEAFFGQGTRLTVV.

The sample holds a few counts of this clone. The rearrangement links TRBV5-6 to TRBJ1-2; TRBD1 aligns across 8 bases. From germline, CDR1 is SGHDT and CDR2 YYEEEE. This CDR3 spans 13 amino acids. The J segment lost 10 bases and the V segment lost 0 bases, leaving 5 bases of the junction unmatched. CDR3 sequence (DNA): TGTGCCAGCAGCTTGGAGGACAGGGAAAACTACACCTTC. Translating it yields CASSLEDRENYTF.

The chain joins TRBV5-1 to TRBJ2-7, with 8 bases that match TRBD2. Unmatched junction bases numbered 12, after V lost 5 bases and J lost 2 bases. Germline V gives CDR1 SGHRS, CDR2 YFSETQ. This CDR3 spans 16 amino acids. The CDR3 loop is CASSYTGGKQAYEQYF. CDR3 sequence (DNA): TGCGCCAGCAGTTATACGGGGGGGAAACAAGCCTACGAGCAGTACTTC.

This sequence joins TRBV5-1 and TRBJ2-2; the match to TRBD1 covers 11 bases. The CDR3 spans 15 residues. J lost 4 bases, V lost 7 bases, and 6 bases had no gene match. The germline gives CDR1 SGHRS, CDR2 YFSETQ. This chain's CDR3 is CASAGQGVSTGELFF. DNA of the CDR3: TGCGCCAGCGCGGGACAGGGGGTTAGCACCGGGGAGCTGTTTTTT. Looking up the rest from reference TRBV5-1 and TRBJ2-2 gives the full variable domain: KAGVTQTPRYLIKTRGQQVTLSCSPISGHRSVSWYQQTPGQGLQFLFEYFSETQRNKGNFPGRFSGRQFSNSRSEMNVSTLELGDSALYLCASAGQGVSTGELFFGEGSRLTVL.

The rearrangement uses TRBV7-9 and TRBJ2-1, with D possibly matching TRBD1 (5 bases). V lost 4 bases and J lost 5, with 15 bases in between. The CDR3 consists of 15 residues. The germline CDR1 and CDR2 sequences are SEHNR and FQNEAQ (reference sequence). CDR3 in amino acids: CASSSPERTNNEQFF. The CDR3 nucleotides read TGTGCCAGCAGCTCCCCCGAAAGGACAAACAATGAGCAGTTCTTC.

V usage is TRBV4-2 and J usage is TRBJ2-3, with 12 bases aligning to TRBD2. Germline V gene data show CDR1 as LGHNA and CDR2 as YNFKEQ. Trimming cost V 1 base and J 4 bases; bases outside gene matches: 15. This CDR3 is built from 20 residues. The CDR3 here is CASSQVTSSGGARGADTQYF. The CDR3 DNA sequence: TGTGCCAGCAGCCAAGTGACGTCTAGCGGGGGGGCTAGAGGGGCAGATACGCAGTATTTT.

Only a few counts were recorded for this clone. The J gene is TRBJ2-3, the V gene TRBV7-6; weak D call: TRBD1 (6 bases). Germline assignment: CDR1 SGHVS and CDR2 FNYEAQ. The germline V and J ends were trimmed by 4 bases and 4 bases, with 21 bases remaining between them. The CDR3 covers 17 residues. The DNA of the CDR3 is TGTGCCAGCAGCTCCGAACAGGGCAGGGGTAACCCAGATACGCAGTATTTT. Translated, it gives CASSSEQGRGNPDTQYF.

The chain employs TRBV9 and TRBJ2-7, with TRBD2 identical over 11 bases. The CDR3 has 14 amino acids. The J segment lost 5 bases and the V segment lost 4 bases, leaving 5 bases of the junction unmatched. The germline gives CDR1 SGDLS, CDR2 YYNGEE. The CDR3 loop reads CASSPTSGGHEQYF. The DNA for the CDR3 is TGTGCCAGCAGCCCTACTAGCGGGGGACACGAGCAGTACTTC.

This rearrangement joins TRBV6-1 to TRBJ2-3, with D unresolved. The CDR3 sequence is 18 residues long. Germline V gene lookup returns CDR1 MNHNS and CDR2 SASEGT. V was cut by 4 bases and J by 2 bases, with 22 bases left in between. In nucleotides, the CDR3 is TGTGCCAGCAGTGTCACATCGAGCCTGACTCCTGACACAGATACGCAGTATTTT. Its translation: CASSVTSSLTPDTDTQYF.

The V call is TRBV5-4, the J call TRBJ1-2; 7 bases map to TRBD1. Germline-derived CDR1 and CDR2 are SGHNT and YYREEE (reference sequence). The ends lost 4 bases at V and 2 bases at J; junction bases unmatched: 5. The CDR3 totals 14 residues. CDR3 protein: CASSKSGQNYGYTF. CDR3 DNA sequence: TGTGCCAGCAGCAAATCGGGACAGAACTATGGCTACACCTTC. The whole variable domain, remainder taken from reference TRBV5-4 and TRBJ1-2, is ETGVTQSPTHLIKTRGQQVTLRCSSQSGHNTVSWYQQALGQGPQFIFQYYREEENGRGNFPPRFSGLQFPNYSSELNVNALELDDSALYLCASSKSGQNYGYTFGSGTRLTVV.

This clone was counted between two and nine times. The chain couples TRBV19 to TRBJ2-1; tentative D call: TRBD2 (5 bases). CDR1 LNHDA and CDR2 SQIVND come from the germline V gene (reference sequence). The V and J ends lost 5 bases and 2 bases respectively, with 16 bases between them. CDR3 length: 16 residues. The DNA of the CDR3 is TGTGCCAGTAGTCGGGGTAGGGATCCCCCCTACAATGAGCAGTTCTTC. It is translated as CASSRGRDPPYNEQFF.

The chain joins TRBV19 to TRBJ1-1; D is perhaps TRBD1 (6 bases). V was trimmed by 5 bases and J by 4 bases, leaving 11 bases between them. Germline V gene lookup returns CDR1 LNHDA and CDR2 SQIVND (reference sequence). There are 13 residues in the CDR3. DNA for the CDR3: TGTGCCAGTAGTCTTCCAGGGGCCACTGAAGCTTTCTTT. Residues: CASSLPGATEAFF.

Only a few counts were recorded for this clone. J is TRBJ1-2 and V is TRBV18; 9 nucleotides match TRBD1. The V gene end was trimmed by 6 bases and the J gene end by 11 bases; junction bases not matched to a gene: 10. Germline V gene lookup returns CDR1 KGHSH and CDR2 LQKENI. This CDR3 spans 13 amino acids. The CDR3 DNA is TGTGCCAGCTCGCCCGGGACAGGGATCGAATACACCTTC. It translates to CASSPGTGIEYTF.

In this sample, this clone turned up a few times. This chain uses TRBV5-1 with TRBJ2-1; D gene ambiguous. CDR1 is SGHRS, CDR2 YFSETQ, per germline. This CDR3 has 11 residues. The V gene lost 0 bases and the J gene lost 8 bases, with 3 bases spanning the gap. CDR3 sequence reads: CASSLGHEQFF. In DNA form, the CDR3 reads TGCGCCAGCAGCTTGGGGCATGAGCAGTTCTTC.

The CDR3 reads CASSYLIQNTEAFF. CDR3 DNA sequence: TGTGCCAGCAGTTACCTCATACAGAACACTGAAGCTTTCTTT. The rearrangement joins TRBV6-6 to TRBJ1-1; no clear D. Trimming cost V 2 bases and J 1 base, with 8 bases left between them. From germline, CDR1 is MNHNY and CDR2 SVGAGI (reference sequence). The CDR3 is made up of 14 amino acids.

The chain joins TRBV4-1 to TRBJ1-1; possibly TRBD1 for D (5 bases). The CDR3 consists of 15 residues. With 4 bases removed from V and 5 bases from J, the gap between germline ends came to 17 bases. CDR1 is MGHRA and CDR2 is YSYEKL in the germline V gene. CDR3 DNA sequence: TGCGCCAGCAGCCCATACGCCAGGGTAGATACTGAAGCTTTCTTT. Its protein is CASSPYARVDTEAFF.